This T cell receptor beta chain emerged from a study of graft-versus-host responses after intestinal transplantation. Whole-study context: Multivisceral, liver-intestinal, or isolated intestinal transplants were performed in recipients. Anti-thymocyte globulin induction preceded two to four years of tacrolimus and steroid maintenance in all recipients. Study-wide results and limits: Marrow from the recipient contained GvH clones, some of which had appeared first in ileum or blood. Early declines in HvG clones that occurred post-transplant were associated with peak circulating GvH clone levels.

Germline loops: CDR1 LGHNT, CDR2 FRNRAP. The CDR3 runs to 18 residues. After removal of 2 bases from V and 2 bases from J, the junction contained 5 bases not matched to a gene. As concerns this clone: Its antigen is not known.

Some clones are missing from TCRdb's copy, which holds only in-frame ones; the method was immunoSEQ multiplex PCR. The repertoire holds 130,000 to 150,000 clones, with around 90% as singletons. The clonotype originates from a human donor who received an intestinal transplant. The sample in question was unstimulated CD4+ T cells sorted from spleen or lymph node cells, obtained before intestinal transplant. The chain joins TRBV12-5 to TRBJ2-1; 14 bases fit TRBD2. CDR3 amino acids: CASGLPGTSGSAYNEQFF. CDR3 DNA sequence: TGTGCTAGTGGTTTGCCAGGGACTAGCGGGAGCGCCTACAATGAGCAGTTCTTC.